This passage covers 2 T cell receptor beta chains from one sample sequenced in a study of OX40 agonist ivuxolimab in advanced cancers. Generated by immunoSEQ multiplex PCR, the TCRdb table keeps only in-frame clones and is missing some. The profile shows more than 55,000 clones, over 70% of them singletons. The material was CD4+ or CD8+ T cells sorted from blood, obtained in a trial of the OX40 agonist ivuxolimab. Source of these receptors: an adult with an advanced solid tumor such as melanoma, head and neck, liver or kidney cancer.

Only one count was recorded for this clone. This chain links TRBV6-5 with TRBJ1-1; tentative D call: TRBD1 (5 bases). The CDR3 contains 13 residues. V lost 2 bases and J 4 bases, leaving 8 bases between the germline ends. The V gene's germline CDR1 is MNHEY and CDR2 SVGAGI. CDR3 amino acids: CASSYRQGTEAFF. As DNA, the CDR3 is TGTGCCAGCAGTTACAGGCAGGGCACTGAAGCTTTCTTT.

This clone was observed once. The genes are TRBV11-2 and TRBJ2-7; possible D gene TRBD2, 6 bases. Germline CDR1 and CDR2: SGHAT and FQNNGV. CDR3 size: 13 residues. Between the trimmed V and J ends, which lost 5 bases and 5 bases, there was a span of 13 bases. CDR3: CASSPSGYNEQYF. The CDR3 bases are TGTGCCAGCAGCCCGAGCGGGTACAACGAGCAGTACTTC.